The present entry profiles one T cell receptor beta chain with its context. How the authors handled the data: Amplified reference gene primers provided the basis for estimating nucleated cell counts. Libraries were prepared by immunoSEQ multiplex PCR; TCRdb keeps only in-frame clonotypes and omits some of them. D and trimming were read from the DNA, whereas the V and J calls and clone size are those reported in that table. The sample holds under 75,000 clones, over 70% seen once. The entry originates in a study of blood T cell repertoires in COVID-19. Study at large: Sample material is recorded as cDNA or gDNA derived from T cells, B-cell-depleted T cells, or PBMCs.

Trimming stripped 2 bases from V and 4 bases from J, with 11 bases between. The CDR3 is made up of 14 amino acids. Germline CDR1 reads MNHEY; CDR2 reads SMNVEV (reference sequence). The clonotype was recovered from a man aged 65 to 85 who had recovered from COVID-19. Material for sequencing was peripheral blood. This chain joins TRBV27 and TRBJ1-2; D possibly corresponds to TRBD1 (5 bases). CDR3: CASSLIGGSYGYTF. CDR3 sequence (DNA): TGTGCCAGCAGTTTAATTGGGGGGTCCTATGGCTACACCTTC.